This TCR beta chain was recovered during a study of response to subunit inactivated influenza vaccine. CDR1 and CDR2 from the germline V gene are MDHEN and SYDVKM. J gave up 1 base and V 6 bases, and 7 bases lay outside the gene matches. The CDR3 totals 15 residues. A word on this clonotype: What it binds is not known.

Study outcomes and limitations: T cells newly recruited by each seasonal influenza vaccination are few, the authors suggested.

TCRdb reprocessed the RT-PCR reads via MiXCR and lists one record per CDR3 protein. The table includes around 170,000 distinct CDR3 sequences, about 10% detected once. The clonotype was recovered from a man aged 45 to 75 who received an inactivated influenza vaccine. This specimen consisted of CD8+ T cells sorted from PBMCs, obtained less than 30 months after vaccination. V gene TRBV28 combines with J gene TRBJ2-3, with 7 bases aligning to TRBD2. This CDR3 is CASRSSGARTDTQYF. In DNA form, the CDR3 reads TGTGCCAGCAGGTCGAGCGGGGCCCGCACAGATACGCAGTATTTT.